A selection of T cell receptor beta chains follows, all from one sample in a study of shared clonotypes between healthy human individuals. TCRdb's copy holds only in-frame clones and misses some; the assay was immunoSEQ multiplex PCR. The sample lists over a million clones; roughly 96% were seen once. The sequencing input was naive CD4+ T cells sorted from blood. Receptors were obtained from a man aged 30-40 years in good health. CDR3s include the opening cysteine and the closing phenylalanine or tryptophan. The order of the fields is J gene, D gene, clone size, V gene, CDR3 protein, CDR3 DNA. D genes are given only for firm matches. The size entry is marked missing in some rows and otherwise reads once, few, many or a size class.

>TRBJ2-1|TRBD2|NA|TRBV6-5
CASKGLAFYEQFF
TGTGCCAGCAAGGGACTAGCCTTTTATGAGCAGTTCTTC
>TRBJ2-7|NA|NA|TRBV18
CASSPGGYSYEQYF
TGTGCCAGCTCACCAGGGGGTTACTCCTACGAGCAGTACTTC
>TRBJ1-2|NA|NA|TRBV7-2
CASSSIQANYGYTF
TGTGCCAGCAGCTCAATTCAGGCTAACTATGGCTACACCTTC
>TRBJ2-3|TRBD1|NA|TRBV11-1
CASSEDRATDTQYF
TGTGCCAGCAGCGAGGACAGGGCCACAGATACGCAGTATTTT
>TRBJ1-1|NA|once|TRBV5-6
CASSLFDRLIFTEAFF
TGTGCCAGCAGCTTGTTCGATAGGTTAATCTTCACTGAAGCTTTCTTT
>TRBJ1-1|NA|NA|TRBV5-1
CASSLAGRTEAFF
TGCGCCAGCAGCTTGGCCGGGCGTACTGAAGCTTTCTTT
>TRBJ2-1|TRBD1|NA|TRBV9
CASRVAGTGNNEQFF
TGTGCCAGCAGGGTCGCCGGGACAGGTAACAATGAGCAGTTCTTC
>TRBJ1-1|NA|NA|TRBV11-2
CASSLSLPVLMNTEAFF
TGTGCCAGCAGCTTAAGTCTGCCAGTTTTGATGAACACTGAAGCTTTCTTT
>TRBJ2-2|NA|NA|TRBV19
CASSIGGGTGELFF
TGTGCCAGTAGTATCGGAGGAGGAACCGGGGAGCTGTTTTTT
>TRBJ1-1|NA|NA|TRBV7-6
CASSPSRGADTEAFF
TGTGCCAGCAGCCCCTCCCGGGGTGCGGACACTGAAGCTTTCTTT
>TRBJ2-2|NA|NA|TRBV4-1
CASSQDQGRANTGELFF
TGCGCCAGCAGCCAAGATCAAGGGCGGGCGAACACCGGGGAGCTGTTTTTT
>TRBJ2-3|NA|NA|TRBV18
CASSPGNLFSQYF
TGTGCCAGCTCACCGGGGAATTTGTTCTCGCAGTATTTT
>TRBJ1-1|TRBD1|NA|TRBV5-1
CASSLGSDRVKNTEAFF
TGCGCCAGCAGCTTGGGATCAGACAGGGTGAAGAACACTGAAGCTTTCTTT
>TRBJ2-7|NA|NA|TRBV7-8
CASSLFLRDGDYEQYF
TGTGCCAGCAGCCTCTTCCTCCGGGACGGGGATTACGAGCAGTACTTC
>TRBJ2-1|NA|NA|TRBV5-4
CASSFGRGALAHNEQFF
TGTGCCAGCAGCTTCGGTAGGGGCGCGTTGGCCCACAATGAGCAGTTCTTC
>TRBJ1-1|TRBD1|NA|TRBV29-1
CSVEDSRDRTILNSKAFF
TGCAGCGTTGAAGATTCTCGGGACAGAACTATCCTAAATTCAAAAGCTTTCTTT
>TRBJ1-1|NA|NA|TRBV10-3
CASSGVGMNTEAFF
TGTGCCTCTTCCGGGGTGGGGATGAACACTGAAGCTTTCTTT
>TRBJ2-1|TRBD2|NA|TRBV7-7
CASSSLAGAGNEQFF
TGTGCTAGCAGCTCCTTAGCGGGAGCGGGGAATGAGCAGTTCTTC
>TRBJ1-1|NA|once|TRBV7-2
CASSTQGYNTEAFF
TGTGCCAGCAGCACGCAGGGTTACAACACTGAAGCTTTCTTT
>TRBJ2-5|TRBD2|NA|TRBV28
CASSLAGGGQETQYF
TGTGCCAGCAGTCTAGCGGGAGGGGGGCAAGAGACCCAGTACTTC
>TRBJ2-7|NA|NA|TRBV10-3
CAISDRPYEQYF
TGTGCCATCAGTGACAGACCCTACGAGCAGTACTTC
>TRBJ2-3|TRBD2|NA|TRBV7-2
CASSWPSGRTDTQYF
TGTGCCAGCAGCTGGCCTAGCGGGAGAACAGATACGCAGTATTTT
>TRBJ1-2|NA|NA|TRBV28
CASSLPLSRGDGYTF
TGTGCCAGCAGTTTACCGCTCTCTCGGGGGGATGGCTACACCTTC
>TRBJ2-1|TRBD2|NA|TRBV6-6
CASSGVGTKILDEQFF
TGTGCCAGCAGTGGTGTCGGGACTAAGATCTTAGATGAGCAGTTCTTC
>TRBJ2-3|TRBD2|NA|TRBV6-5
CASSYKGLAGINTQYF
TGTGCCAGCAGTTACAAGGGACTAGCGGGAATAAATACGCAGTATTTT
>TRBJ2-7|NA|NA|TRBV27
CASSLKAVAYYEQYF
TGTGCCAGCAGTTTAAAGGCGGTGGCTTACTACGAGCAGTACTTC
>TRBJ2-3|TRBD2|NA|TRBV5-1
CASSLSFSGGSDTQYF
TGCGCCAGCAGCTTGTCTTTCTCGGGAGGGTCGGATACGCAGTATTTT
>TRBJ1-1|NA|NA|TRBV19
CASSIGGAVTEAFF
TGTGCCAGTAGTATTGGGGGGGCTGTCACTGAAGCTTTCTTT
>TRBJ1-1|NA|NA|TRBV7-8
CASSLDRVATEAFF
TGTGCCAGCAGCTTAGATCGGGTCGCCACTGAAGCTTTCTTT
>TRBJ1-1|NA|NA|TRBV5-1
CASSLVLNTEAFF
TGCGCCAGCAGCTTGGTTCTGAACACTGAAGCTTTCTTT
>TRBJ2-1|TRBD1|NA|TRBV5-1
CASSLWAITGDRNEQFF
TGCGCCAGCAGCCTTTGGGCGATCACAGGGGACAGGAATGAGCAGTTCTTC
>TRBJ2-2|TRBD2|NA|TRBV9
CASRKLAGANTGELFF
TGTGCCAGCAGGAAATTAGCGGGAGCGAACACCGGGGAGCTGTTTTTT
>TRBJ2-5|NA|NA|TRBV12-5
CASGLVRGNHAETQYF
TGTGCTAGTGGTTTGGTAAGGGGGAACCACGCGGAGACCCAGTACTTC
>TRBJ2-7|TRBD1|NA|TRBV5-4
CASRETGGSYEQYF
TGTGCCAGCAGAGAGACAGGGGGATCCTACGAGCAGTACTTC
>TRBJ2-5|TRBD1|NA|TRBV19
CASSIVGTGQETQYF
TGTGCCAGTAGTATAGTGGGGACAGGCCAAGAGACCCAGTACTTC
>TRBJ2-5|NA|NA|TRBV5-4
CASSAPGSQETQYF
TGTGCCAGCAGTGCTCCAGGGAGCCAAGAGACCCAGTACTTC
>TRBJ1-5|NA|NA|TRBV7-8
CASSLETVYSNQPQHF
TGTGCCAGCAGCTTAGAGACAGTCTATAGCAATCAGCCCCAGCATTTT
>TRBJ2-2|NA|NA|TRBV7-2
CASRTQRSTGELFF
TGTGCCAGCAGAACACAACGGAGCACCGGGGAGCTGTTTTTT
>TRBJ2-1|TRBD2|NA|TRBV5-1
CASRLTSGRPNEQFF
TGCGCCAGCAGACTGACTAGCGGGAGGCCCAATGAGCAGTTCTTC
>TRBJ1-3|NA|NA|TRBV28
CASSLGSGNTIYF
TGTGCCAGCAGTTTAGGTTCGGGAAACACCATATATTTT
>TRBJ1-3|NA|NA|TRBV5-1
CASSLTASSGNTIYF
TGCGCCAGCAGCTTGACAGCCTCGTCTGGAAACACCATATATTTT